Here is one T cell receptor (beta chain) with its context. Its antigen is unidentified. The record originates from a study of monozygotic twins with cystic fibrosis. Looking at the study overall: Libraries were built from approximately 3 micrograms of fragmented DNA using 15 PCR cycles. Study results and limitations: In 13 of 16 pairs, V gene usage was closest to the co-twin's. Unrelated CF individuals shared fewer identical clonotypes than monozygotic CF twins.

The assay was immunoSEQ multiplex PCR, and TCRdb's table has in-frame clones only and misses some. The top ten clones hold 1.5% to 2% of a sample with approximately 33,000 clones, approximately 87% of them seen once. The CDR3 spans 14 residues. Germline V CDR1 and CDR2: SGHVS, FNYEAQ. Trimming left V 3 bases short and J 0 bases short, with 9 bases between. The sequenced sample consisted of blood. The sequence was obtained from a girl between 2 and 10 years old with cystic fibrosis. V and J are TRBV7-6 and TRBJ2-7, with D possibly being TRBD1 (6 bases). The CDR3 protein is CASSFGQFSYEQYF. Written as DNA, the CDR3 is TGTGCCAGCAGCTTCGGACAGTTCTCCTACGAGCAGTACTTC.